The sequence of this T cell receptor beta chain was determined in a study of cytomegalovirus exposure and HLA in healthy donors. Study-wide background: An analysis done earlier identified around 100 million unique TCR beta sequences from roughly 190 million T cells.

Germline V CDR1 and CDR2: SNHLY, FYNNEI. The CDR3 is 17 amino acids. V lost 0 bases, J lost 0 bases, and 4 bases stayed unmatched. Broader study findings: Reports indicate that TCR beta sequences accurately predicted the HLA-A and HLA-B alleles of most subjects.

About this clone itself: No antigen is known for it.

Primers for the PCR totalled 60 Vbeta and 13 Jbeta. Some clones are missing from TCRdb's copy, which holds only in-frame ones; the method was immunoSEQ multiplex PCR. Of about 69,000 clones in the sample, roughly three quarters are singletons; the top ten hold 3% to 4%. Sequencing used PBMCs. The sequence was obtained from a man in his late teens or twenties in good health and CMV-seronegative. J is TRBJ1-3 and V is TRBV2; 8 nucleotides align to TRBD1. The chain's CDR3 is CASSEAYRGSSGNTIYF. The DNA of the CDR3 is TGTGCCAGCAGTGAAGCGTACAGGGGGTCCTCTGGAAACACCATATATTTT.